The clone carrying this T cell receptor (beta chain) was counted between two and nine times. Its antigen remains unidentified. V lost 2 bases and J lost 6, with 12 bases in between. Per germline, CDR1 SGDLS and CDR2 YYNGEE. The CDR3 runs 13 residues. This specimen comes from a study of beta chain features in type 1 diabetes. Study findings and constraints: A cDNA-based sequencing approach could over-represent cells with high TCR expression. For Type 1 diabetes patients, all four CD4+ subsets carried TCRB CDR3s that were moderately but significantly shorter.

Naive, central memory, regulatory and stem cell-like memory cells within the CD4+ compartment were sorted using CD45RO/CCR7/CD25/CD127/CD95/CD27. Expressed TCRB transcripts were sequenced because the isolated RNA had all been reverse transcribed beforehand. The table came from immunoSEQ multiplex PCR; TCRdb's copy has only in-frame clones and leaves some out. This table holds about 160,000 clones, almost 8% found once. The gene calls are TRBV9 and TRBJ2-7, with a tentative D call TRBD2 (6 bases). The source material was central memory CD4+ T cells from blood. This receptor was identified in a man aged 18 to 29 with type 1 diabetes. The CDR3, as DNA: TGTGCCAGCAGCGTTATCGCGGGGAGCGAGCAGTACTTC. Translating gives CASSVIAGSEQYF.